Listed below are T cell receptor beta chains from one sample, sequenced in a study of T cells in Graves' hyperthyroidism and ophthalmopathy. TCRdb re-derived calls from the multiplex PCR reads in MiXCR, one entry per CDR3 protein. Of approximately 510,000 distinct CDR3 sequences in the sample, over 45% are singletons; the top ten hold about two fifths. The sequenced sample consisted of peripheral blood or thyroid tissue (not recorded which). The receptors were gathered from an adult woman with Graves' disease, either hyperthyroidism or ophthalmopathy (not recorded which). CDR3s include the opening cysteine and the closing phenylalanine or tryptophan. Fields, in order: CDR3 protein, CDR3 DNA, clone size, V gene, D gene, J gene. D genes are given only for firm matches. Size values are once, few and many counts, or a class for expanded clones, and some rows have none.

CDR3aa: CASSLWALPYEQYF
CDR3nt: TGTGCCAGCAGCCTCTGGGCCCTCCCCTACGAGCAGTACTTC
abundance: many
v_gene: TRBV7-9
d_gene: .
j_gene: TRBJ2-7

CDR3aa: CASRQGLLTYEQYF
CDR3nt: TGTGCCAGCAGACAGGGCCTACTTACCTACGAGCAGTACTTC
abundance: many
v_gene: TRBV6-1
d_gene: .
j_gene: TRBJ2-7

CDR3aa: CASRIEGEKLFF
CDR3nt: TGTGCCAGCAGGATAGAGGGGGAAAAACTGTTTTTT
abundance: .
v_gene: TRBV28
d_gene: .
j_gene: TRBJ1-4

CDR3aa: CASSDDRGTVYEQYF
CDR3nt: TGTGCCAGCAGTGACGACAGGGGAACAGTGTACGAGCAGTACTTC
abundance: .
v_gene: TRBV25-1
d_gene: TRBD1
j_gene: TRBJ2-7

CDR3aa: CSADRTADRRETQYF
CDR3nt: TGCAGTGCTGACAGAACAGCCGACAGGAGAGAGACCCAGTACTTC
abundance: .
v_gene: TRBV20-1
d_gene: .
j_gene: TRBJ2-5

CDR3aa: CASSLGANYGYTF
CDR3nt: TGTGCCAGCAGTCTAGGGGCTAACTATGGCTACACCTTC
abundance: many
v_gene: TRBV7-2
d_gene: .
j_gene: TRBJ1-2

CDR3aa: CAISGSGGDGYTIYF
CDR3nt: TGTGCCATCAGTGGGTCAGGAGGCGATGGCTACACCATATATTTT
abundance: .
v_gene: TRBV10-3
d_gene: .
j_gene: TRBJ1-3

CDR3aa: CASSKGSTAGEQYF
CDR3nt: TGTGCCAGCAGCAAAGGATCTACAGCGGGCGAGCAGTACTTC
abundance: .
v_gene: TRBV7-9
d_gene: .
j_gene: TRBJ2-7

CDR3aa: CASTGQGGVNQPQHF
CDR3nt: TGTGCCAGCACCGGACAGGGTGGGGTAAATCAGCCCCAGCATTTT
abundance: .
v_gene: TRBV2
d_gene: TRBD1
j_gene: TRBJ1-5

CDR3aa: CASSAASGGNTEAFF
CDR3nt: TGTGCCAGCAGCGCCGCTTCGGGAGGTAACACTGAAGCTTTCTTT
abundance: .
v_gene: TRBV5-6
d_gene: .
j_gene: TRBJ1-1

CDR3aa: CSVGRGYNEQFF
CDR3nt: TGCAGCGTCGGACGTGGCTACAATGAGCAGTTCTTC
abundance: once
v_gene: TRBV29-1
d_gene: .
j_gene: TRBJ2-1

CDR3aa: CSGQTGNTEAFF
CDR3nt: TGCAGCGGCCAGACAGGGAACACTGAAGCTTTCTTT
abundance: many
v_gene: TRBV29-1
d_gene: .
j_gene: TRBJ1-1

CDR3aa: CASSMASRRGTGELFF
CDR3nt: TGTGCCAGTAGTATGGCCTCAAGGCGGGGCACCGGGGAGCTGTTTTTT
abundance: .
v_gene: TRBV19
d_gene: .
j_gene: TRBJ2-2

CDR3aa: CASSVATASYNSPLHF
CDR3nt: TGTGCCAGCAGCGTAGCCACAGCCTCATATAATTCACCCCTCCACTTT
abundance: .
v_gene: TRBV9
d_gene: .
j_gene: TRBJ1-6

CDR3aa: CATSRSGTGIGHNSPLHF
CDR3nt: TGTGCCACCAGCAGATCCGGGACAGGGATCGGCCATAATTCACCCCTCCACTTT
abundance: few
v_gene: TRBV15
d_gene: TRBD1
j_gene: TRBJ1-6

CDR3aa: CASRKPPFYEQYF
CDR3nt: TGTGCCAGCAGAAAGCCGCCTTTTTACGAGCAGTACTTC
abundance: .
v_gene: TRBV27
d_gene: .
j_gene: TRBJ2-7

CDR3aa: CASSISSPGQGRFGYTF
CDR3nt: TGTGCCAGCAGTATAAGCTCTCCGGGACAGGGGAGATTTGGCTACACCTTC
abundance: many
v_gene: TRBV12-3/TRBV12-4
d_gene: TRBD1
j_gene: TRBJ1-2

CDR3aa: CAISRGETEAF
CDR3nt: TGTGCCATCAGCCGGGGGGAGACGGAAGCTTTC
abundance: .
v_gene: TRBV10-3
d_gene: TRBD2
j_gene: TRBJ2-6

CDR3aa: CAISPGQMETQYF
CDR3nt: TGTGCCATCAGCCCGGGACAGATGGAGACCCAGTACTTC
abundance: .
v_gene: TRBV10-3
d_gene: TRBD1
j_gene: TRBJ2-5

CDR3aa: CSASGGALSNQPQHF
CDR3nt: TGCAGTGCTAGTGGGGGGGCTCTGAGCAATCAGCCCCAGCATTTT
abundance: .
v_gene: TRBV20-1
d_gene: .
j_gene: TRBJ1-5

CDR3aa: CATMEGDRVGSPLHF
CDR3nt: TGTGCCACCATGGAGGGGGACAGGGTTGGCTCACCCCTCCACTTT
abundance: .
v_gene: TRBV15
d_gene: TRBD1
j_gene: TRBJ1-6

CDR3aa: CATSDWTGKGIYEQYF
CDR3nt: TGTGCCACCAGTGACTGGACAGGGAAGGGCATCTACGAGCAGTACTTC
abundance: .
v_gene: TRBV28
d_gene: TRBD1
j_gene: TRBJ2-7

CDR3aa: CASSPGTSGNTQYF
CDR3nt: TGTGCCAGCAGTCCCGGGACTAGCGGCAATACGCAGTATTTT
abundance: many
v_gene: TRBV12-3/TRBV12-4
d_gene: TRBD2
j_gene: TRBJ2-3

CDR3aa: CASHRSKSVSFF
CDR3nt: TGTGCCAGCCACCGTTCAAAGAGCGTGTCTTTCTTT
abundance: few
v_gene: TRBV28
d_gene: .
j_gene: TRBJ1-1

CDR3aa: CASKGQTNTGELFF
CDR3nt: TGTGCCAGCAAAGGACAGACCAACACCGGGGAGCTGTTTTTT
abundance: .
v_gene: TRBV6-2/TRBV6-3
d_gene: .
j_gene: TRBJ2-2

CDR3aa: CATSSSGTSVEQYF
CDR3nt: TGTGCCACCAGCAGTTCCGGGACTAGCGTCGAGCAGTACTTC
abundance: once
v_gene: TRBV15
d_gene: TRBD2
j_gene: TRBJ2-7

CDR3aa: CASSYSGTGGQPQYF
CDR3nt: TGTGCCAGCAGTTACTCTGGGACAGGGGGTCAGCCCCAGTACTTC
abundance: .
v_gene: TRBV2
d_gene: TRBD1
j_gene: TRBJ2-5

CDR3aa: CASSLAVGSYNEQFF
CDR3nt: TGTGCCAGCAGCTTAGCCGTGGGCTCCTACAATGAGCAGTTCTTC
abundance: .
v_gene: TRBV7-8
d_gene: .
j_gene: TRBJ2-1

CDR3aa: CASSLSPSGRAYGTGELFF
CDR3nt: TGTGCCAGCAGCTTGAGCCCTAGCGGGAGGGCCTATGGCACCGGGGAGCTGTTTTTT
abundance: few
v_gene: TRBV5-6
d_gene: TRBD2
j_gene: TRBJ2-2

CDR3aa: CATTVGSGNTF
CDR3nt: .
abundance: .
v_gene: TRBV15
d_gene: .
j_gene: TRBJ1-2

CDR3aa: CASRETREQYF
CDR3nt: TGCGCCAGCAGAGAGACGCGTGAGCAGTACTTC
abundance: .
v_gene: TRBV5-1
d_gene: .
j_gene: TRBJ2-7

CDR3aa: CSVVVGLDHHF
CDR3nt: TGCAGCGTTGTTGTCGGATTGGATCACCACTTC
abundance: .
v_gene: TRBV29-1
d_gene: .
j_gene: TRBJ2-5

CDR3aa: CAIWGGSHTEKLFF
CDR3nt: TGTGCCATCTGGGGGGGTTCGCACACTGAAAAACTGTTTTTT
abundance: .
v_gene: TRBV10-3
d_gene: .
j_gene: TRBJ1-4

CDR3aa: CASSQATGFGSPLHF
CDR3nt: TGCGCCAGCAGTCAAGCTACAGGGTTTGGTTCACCCCTCCACTTT
abundance: few
v_gene: TRBV5-1
d_gene: .
j_gene: TRBJ1-6

CDR3aa: CASSGWGNQETQYF
CDR3nt: TGCGCCAGCAGCGGATGGGGGAACCAAGAGACCCAGTACTTC
abundance: .
v_gene: TRBV5-1
d_gene: .
j_gene: TRBJ2-5

CDR3aa: CASSLVANWGYQETQYF
CDR3nt: TGTGCCAGCAGCTTAGTCGCTAATTGGGGATACCAAGAGACCCAGTACTTC
abundance: .
v_gene: TRBV7-2
d_gene: .
j_gene: TRBJ2-5

CDR3aa: CASSVGGTQTEAFF
CDR3nt: TGTGCCAGCAGTGTTGGGGGGACGCAGACTGAAGCTTTCTTT
abundance: many
v_gene: TRBV6-1
d_gene: .
j_gene: TRBJ1-1

CDR3aa: CASSRRQQANEKLFF
CDR3nt: TGTGCCAGCTCACGGAGACAGCAAGCTAATGAAAAACTGTTTTTT
abundance: .
v_gene: TRBV18
d_gene: .
j_gene: TRBJ1-4

CDR3aa: CASSLPGFDQPQHF
CDR3nt: TGTGCCAGCAGCTTGCCAGGGTTCGATCAGCCCCAGCATTTT
abundance: .
v_gene: TRBV25-1
d_gene: .
j_gene: TRBJ1-5

CDR3aa: CASSPGLGGIGNQPQHF
CDR3nt: TGCGCCAGCAGCCCGGGACTAGGGGGAATCGGCAATCAGCCCCAGCATTTT
abundance: many
v_gene: TRBV5-1
d_gene: .
j_gene: TRBJ1-5

CDR3aa: CAISPERGSFYEQYF
CDR3nt: TGTGCCATCAGTCCTGAACGGGGGTCCTTCTACGAGCAGTACTTC
abundance: many
v_gene: TRBV10-3
d_gene: .
j_gene: TRBJ2-7

CDR3aa: CASSSGKGYGYTF
CDR3nt: TGTGCCAGCAGCTCCGGCAAGGGCTATGGCTACACCTTC
abundance: many
v_gene: TRBV7-3
d_gene: .
j_gene: TRBJ1-2